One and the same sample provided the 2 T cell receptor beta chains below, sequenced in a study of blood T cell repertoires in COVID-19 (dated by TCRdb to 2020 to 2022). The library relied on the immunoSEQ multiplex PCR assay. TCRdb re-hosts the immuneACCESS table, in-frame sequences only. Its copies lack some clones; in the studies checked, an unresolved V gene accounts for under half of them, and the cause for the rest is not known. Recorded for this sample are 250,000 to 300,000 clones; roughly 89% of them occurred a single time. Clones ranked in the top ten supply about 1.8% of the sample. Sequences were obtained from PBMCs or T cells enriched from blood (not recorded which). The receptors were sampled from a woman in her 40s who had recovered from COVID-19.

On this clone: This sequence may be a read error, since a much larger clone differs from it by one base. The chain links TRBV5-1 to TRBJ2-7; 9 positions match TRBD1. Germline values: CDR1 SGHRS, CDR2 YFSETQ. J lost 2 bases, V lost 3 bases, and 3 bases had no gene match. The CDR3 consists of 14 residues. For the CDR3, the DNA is TGCGCCAGCAGCTACCGGGACAGGGCCTACGAGCAGTACTTC. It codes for CASSYRDRAYEQYF. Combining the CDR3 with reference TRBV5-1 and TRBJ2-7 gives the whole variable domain KAGVTQTPRYLIKTRGQQVTLSCSPISGHRSVSWYQQTPGQGLQFLFEYFSETQRNKGNFPGRFSGRQFSNSRSEMNVSTLELGDSALYLCASSYRDRAYEQYFGPGTRLTVT.

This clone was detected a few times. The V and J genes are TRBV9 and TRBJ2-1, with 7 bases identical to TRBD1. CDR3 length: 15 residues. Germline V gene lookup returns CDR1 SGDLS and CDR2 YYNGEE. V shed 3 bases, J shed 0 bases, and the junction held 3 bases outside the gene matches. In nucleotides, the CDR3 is TGTGCCAGCAGCGCAACAGGGGTCTCCTACAATGAGCAGTTCTTC. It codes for CASSATGVSYNEQFF. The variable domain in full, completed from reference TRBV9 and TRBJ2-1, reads DSGVTQTPKHLITATGQRVTLRCSPRSGDLSVYWYQQSLDQGLQFLIQYYNGEERAKGNILERFSAQQFPDLHSELNLSSLELGDSALYFCASSATGVSYNEQFFGPGTRLTVL.